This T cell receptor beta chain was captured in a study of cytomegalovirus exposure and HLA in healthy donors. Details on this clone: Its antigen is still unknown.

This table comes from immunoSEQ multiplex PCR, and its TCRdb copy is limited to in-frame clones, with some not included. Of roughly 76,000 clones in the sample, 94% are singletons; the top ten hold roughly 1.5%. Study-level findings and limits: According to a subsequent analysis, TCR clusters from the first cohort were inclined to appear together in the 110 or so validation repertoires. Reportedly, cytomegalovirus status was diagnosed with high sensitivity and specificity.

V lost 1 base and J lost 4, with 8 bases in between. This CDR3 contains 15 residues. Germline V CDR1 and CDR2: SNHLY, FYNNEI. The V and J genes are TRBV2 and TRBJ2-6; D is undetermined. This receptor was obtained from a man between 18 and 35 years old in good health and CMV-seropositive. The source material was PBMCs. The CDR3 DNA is TGTGCCAGCAGTGAAGGGAGCCCCGGGGCCAACGTCCTGACTTTC. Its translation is CASSEGSPGANVLTF.